The rows below give T cell receptor beta chains drawn from one sample of a study of blood T cell repertoires in COVID-19. The protocol was immunoSEQ multiplex PCR, while the TCRdb copy is restricted to in-frame clones and leaves out a portion. The sample has 250,000 to 350,000 clones, approximately 86% seen once; the top ten hold roughly 2%. Sample: peripheral blood. The receptor set was obtained from a man between 18 and 29 years old with active or convalescent COVID-19. Each CDR3 is given with its conserved first and last residue. The D gene is left open where the match is weak. The size of a clone is reported for some rows only, either as once, few or many, or as a class for expanded clones.

abundance,j_gene,v_gene,d_gene,CDR3aa,CDR3nt
-,TRBJ1-1,TRBV10-3,-,CAISSQGNTEAFF,TGTGCCATCAGTTCACAGGGGAACACTGAAGCTTTCTTT
-,TRBJ2-5,TRBV10-3,TRBD1,CAIGDRVGTQYF,TGTGCCATCGGCGACAGGGTTGGGACCCAGTACTTC
once,TRBJ1-4,TRBV5-5,-,CASSLGRTNEKLFF,TGTGCCAGCAGCTTGGGGAGGACTAATGAAAAACTGTTTTTT
-,TRBJ1-2,TRBV5-4,-,CASRDTDRSYGYTF,TGTGCCAGCAGGGACACTGACAGAAGCTATGGCTACACCTTC
-,TRBJ2-7,TRBV6-5,TRBD1,CASSYGTGAHEQYF,TGTGCCAGCAGTTACGGGACAGGGGCCCACGAGCAGTACTTC
-,TRBJ1-4,TRBV14,-,CASSQTGYNEKLFF,TGTGCCAGCAGCCAAACAGGCTATAATGAAAAACTGTTTTTT
-,TRBJ1-3,TRBV27,-,CASSGKEARNTIYF,TGTGCCAGCAGTGGCAAGGAGGCGCGAAACACCATATATTTT
once,TRBJ2-7,TRBV7-2,-,CASSLERTNSYEQYF,TGTGCCAGCAGCTTAGAAAGAACTAACTCCTACGAGCAGTACTTC
-,TRBJ1-4,TRBV4-3,TRBD1,CASSQENFSGGIGNEKLFF,TGCGCCAGCAGCCAAGAAAATTTTTCAGGGGGCATAGGGAATGAAAAACTGTTTTTT
-,TRBJ2-3,TRBV7-6,TRBD2,CASSVQPGLADTQYF,TGTGCCAGCAGCGTACAACCGGGACTAGCAGATACGCAGTATTTT
-,TRBJ1-2,TRBV7-3,TRBD1,CASSPGQGPPGYGYTF,TGTGCCAGCAGCCCCGGACAGGGGCCCCCCGGCTATGGCTACACCTTC
once,TRBJ1-4,TRBV4-1,TRBD1,CASSPRGTGDEKLFF,TGCGCCAGCAGCCCACGGGGGACAGGGGATGAAAAACTGTTTTTT
-,TRBJ2-1,TRBV7-2,-,CASSFRGNNEQFF,TGTGCCAGCAGCTTCAGAGGGAACAATGAGCAGTTCTTC